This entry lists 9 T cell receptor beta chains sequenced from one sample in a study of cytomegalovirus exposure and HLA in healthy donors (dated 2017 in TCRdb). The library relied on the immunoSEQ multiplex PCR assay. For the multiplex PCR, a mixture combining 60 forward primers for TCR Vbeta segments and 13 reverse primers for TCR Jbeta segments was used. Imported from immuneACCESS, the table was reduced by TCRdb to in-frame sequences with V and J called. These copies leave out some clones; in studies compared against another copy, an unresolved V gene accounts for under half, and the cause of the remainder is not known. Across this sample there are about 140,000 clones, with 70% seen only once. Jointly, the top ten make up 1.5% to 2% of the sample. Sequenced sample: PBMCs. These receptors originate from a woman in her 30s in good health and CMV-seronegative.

This CDR3 is CASRLQGTYYEQYF. CDR3 bases: TGTGCCAGCAGGCTACAGGGGACTTACTACGAGCAGTACTTC. This sequence joins TRBV6-5 and TRBJ2-7; D perhaps matches TRBD1 (7 bases). The CDR3 is made up of 14 amino acids. In germline, CDR1 is MNHEY, CDR2 SVGAGI. Trimming left V 6 bases short and J 3 bases short, with 15 bases between.

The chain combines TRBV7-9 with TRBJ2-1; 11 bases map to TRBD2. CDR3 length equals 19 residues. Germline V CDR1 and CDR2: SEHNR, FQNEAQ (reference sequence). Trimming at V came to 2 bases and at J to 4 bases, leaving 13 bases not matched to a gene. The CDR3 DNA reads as TGTGCCAGCAGCTTATTCACTAGCGGGAGACCCTATTCATACAATGAGCAGTTCTTC. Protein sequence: CASSLFTSGRPYSYNEQFF. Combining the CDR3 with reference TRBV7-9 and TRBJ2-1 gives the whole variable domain DTGVSQNPRHKITKRGQNVTFRCDPISEHNRLYWYRQTLGQGPEFLTYFQNEAQLEKSRLLSDRFSAERPKGSFSTLEIQRTEQGDSAMYLCASSLFTSGRPYSYNEQFFGPGTRLTVL.

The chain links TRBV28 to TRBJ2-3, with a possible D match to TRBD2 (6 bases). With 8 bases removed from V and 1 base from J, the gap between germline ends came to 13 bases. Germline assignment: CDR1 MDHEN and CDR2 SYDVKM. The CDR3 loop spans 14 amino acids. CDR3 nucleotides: TGTGCCAGCCGGGACTCTTATCGCACAGATACGCAGTATTTT. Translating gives CASRDSYRTDTQYF.

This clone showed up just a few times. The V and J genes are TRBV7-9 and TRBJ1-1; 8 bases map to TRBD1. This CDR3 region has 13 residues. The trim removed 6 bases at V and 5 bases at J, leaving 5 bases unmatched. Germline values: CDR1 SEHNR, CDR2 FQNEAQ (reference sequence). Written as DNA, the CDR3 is TGTGCCAGCAGACAGACAGGGGAAACTGAAGCTTTCTTT. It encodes CASRQTGETEAFF.

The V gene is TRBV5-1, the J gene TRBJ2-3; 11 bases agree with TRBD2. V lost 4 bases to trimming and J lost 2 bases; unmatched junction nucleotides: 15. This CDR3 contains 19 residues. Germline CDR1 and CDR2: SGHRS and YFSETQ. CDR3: CASSDPRIRLAGSTDTQYF. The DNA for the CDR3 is TGCGCCAGCAGCGATCCACGCATAAGACTAGCGGGGTCCACAGATACGCAGTATTTT.

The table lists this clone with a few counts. The CDR3 region is CAWSDSIYGYTF. The CDR3, as DNA: TGTGCCTGGAGTGACAGCATCTATGGCTACACCTTC. This chain links TRBV30 with TRBJ1-2, with D hard to call. Germline values: CDR1 GTSNPN, CDR2 SVGIG (reference sequence). The CDR3 is 12 amino acids. The V end lost 1 base, the J end lost 4 bases, and 7 bases lay between the germline ends. Variable domain in full (rest from reference TRBV30 and TRBJ1-2): SQTIHQWPATLVQPVGSPLSLECTVEGTSNPNLYWYRQAAGRGLQLLFYSVGIGQISSEVPQNLSASRPQDRQFILSSKKLLLSDSGFYLCAWSDSIYGYTFGSGTRLTVV.

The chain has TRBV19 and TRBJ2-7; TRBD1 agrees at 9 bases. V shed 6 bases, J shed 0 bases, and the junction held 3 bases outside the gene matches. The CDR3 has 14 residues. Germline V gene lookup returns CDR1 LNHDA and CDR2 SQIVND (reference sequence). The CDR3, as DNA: TGTGCCAGTAGACGGACAGGGGTCTCCTACGAGCAGTACGTC. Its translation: CASRRTGVSYEQYV.

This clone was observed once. CDR3 sequence: CASRRTDTEAFF. The CDR3, as DNA: TGTGCCAGCAGACGTACGGACACTGAAGCTTTCTTT. The chain is built from TRBV7-2 and TRBJ1-1; no reliable D call. This CDR3 region has 12 residues. Germline V CDR1 and CDR2: SGHTA, FQGNSA. The V and J ends lost 6 bases and 3 bases respectively, with 8 bases between them.

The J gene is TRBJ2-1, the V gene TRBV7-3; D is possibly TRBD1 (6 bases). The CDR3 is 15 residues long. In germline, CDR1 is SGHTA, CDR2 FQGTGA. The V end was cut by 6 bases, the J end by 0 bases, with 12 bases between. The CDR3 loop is CASSPGDRSYNEQFF. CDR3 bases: TGTGCCAGCAGTCCAGGGGACCGCTCCTACAATGAGCAGTTCTTC.